The clone carrying this T cell receptor beta chain appeared a few times. Using a J-beta primer mix together with a sample-barcoded 5' primer, a second PCR was run for roughly 6 to 12 cycles. MiXCR, run by TCRdb on the 5' RACE reads, gives a single entry per CDR3 protein. The profile shows more than 650,000 distinct CDR3 sequences, about a fifth of them singletons. This CDR3 region has 13 residues. Germline V lookup: CDR1 SNHLY, CDR2 FYNNEI. V lost 8 bases and J lost 11, with 21 bases in between. The data are from a study of blood T cells in healthy people across ages. The receptor was isolated from a man in his 70s in good health. The rearrangement links TRBV2 to TRBJ1-1, with D possibly being TRBD1 (6 bases). The specimen was blood. The CDR3 loop reads CASGRQASQGAFF. DNA for the CDR3: TGTGCCAGCGGGAGGCAGGCGTCCCAGGGGGCTTTCTTT.